The 17 T cell receptor beta chains below all came from one sample that was sequenced in a study of cytotoxic CD8 clonotypes in ibrutinib-treated CLL. Sequenced by immunoSEQ multiplex PCR; TCRdb stores in-frame clones only, minus some. The data hold more than 300,000 clones, with more than 65% observed a single time. The sample here was PBMCs, taken before ibrutinib treatment. The receptor set was obtained from a human donor with chronic lymphocytic leukemia.

This chain's CDR3 is CAWRPDSTDTQYF. The CDR3 DNA is TGTGCCTGGAGGCCAGATAGCACAGATACGCAGTATTTT. The chain joins TRBV30 to TRBJ2-3; D is unresolved. The V end lost 3 bases, the J end lost 0 bases, and 7 bases lay between the germline ends. CDR3 size: 13 residues. Germline assignment: CDR1 GTSNPN and CDR2 SVGIG (reference sequence). Filled out from reference TRBV30 and TRBJ2-3, the complete variable domain reads SQTIHQWPATLVQPVGSPLSLECTVEGTSNPNLYWYRQAAGRGLQLLFYSVGIGQISSEVPQNLSASRPQDRQFILSSKKLLLSDSGFYLCAWRPDSTDTQYFGPGTRLTVL.

This chain links TRBV9 with TRBJ2-1, with 9 bases aligning to TRBD2. The germline CDR1 and CDR2 sequences are SGDLS and YYNGEE. The CDR3 spans 16 residues. Trimming removed 2 bases from V and 6 bases from J; junction bases left unmatched: 9. CDR3 residues: CASSVFLAGSTNEQFF. In DNA form, the CDR3 reads TGTGCCAGCAGCGTCTTTCTAGCGGGATCAACCAATGAGCAGTTCTTC.

The chain combines TRBV30 with TRBJ2-7; 10 positions agree with TRBD2. The germline CDR1 and CDR2 sequences are GTSNPN and SVGIG (reference sequence). With V trimmed by 5 bases and J by 2 bases, 6 bases remained unmatched. The CDR3 has 14 amino acids. The CDR3 here is CAWGRLAGPYEQYF. The CDR3, as DNA: TGTGCCTGGGGCAGACTAGCGGGCCCCTACGAGCAGTACTTC.

The chain is built from TRBV28 and TRBJ1-2, with TRBD1 matching over 9 bases. V shed 8 bases and J 6 bases; nucleotides not matched to a gene: 10. CDR3 size: 14 residues. CDR1 and CDR2 from the germline V gene are MDHEN and SYDVKM. This CDR3 is CASGLPGQGDGYTF. The CDR3 nucleotides are TGTGCCAGCGGGTTACCGGGACAGGGCGATGGCTACACCTTC.

The genes are TRBV11-2 and TRBJ2-3; 9 bases agree with TRBD1. Germline loops: CDR1 SGHAT, CDR2 FQNNGV. V trimming: 5 bases; J trimming: 5 bases; junction bases outside the gene matches: 5. The CDR3 is 14 residues long. CDR3 sequence (DNA): TGTGCCAGCAGCCAGGGACAGGGAGTAGATACGCAGTATTTT. It yields the protein CASSQGQGVDTQYF.

The V gene is TRBV7-2, the J gene TRBJ1-1; 11 bases are a match to TRBD1. Germline V gene lookup returns CDR1 SGHTA and CDR2 FQGNSA. The CDR3 length is 13 residues. With 1 base clipped from V and 11 bases from J, the junction kept 3 bases outside the gene matches. The CDR3 DNA reads as TGTGCCAGCAGCTTAGGGGGACAGGGGGATGCTTTCTTT. It translates to CASSLGGQGDAFF.

The genes are TRBV30 and TRBJ2-3; D is perhaps TRBD2 (5 bases). V lost 0 bases to trimming and J lost 2 bases, with 9 bases between them. The V gene's germline CDR1 is GTSNPN and CDR2 SVGIG (reference sequence). This CDR3 contains 14 residues. The CDR3 sequence: CAWSVSGLTDTQYF. The CDR3 nucleotides are TGTGCCTGGAGTGTGAGCGGACTCACAGATACGCAGTATTTT.

The chain carries TRBV7-8 and TRBJ2-3; D possibly uses TRBD1 or TRBD2 (6 bases each). The CDR3 length is 14 residues. Between the trimmed V and J ends, which lost 3 bases and 6 bases, there was a span of 13 bases. Germline CDR1 SGHVS, CDR2 FQNEAQ. The CDR3 spells CASSFGGRRDTQYF. DNA for the CDR3: TGTGCCAGCAGCTTTGGGGGGCGCAGGGATACGCAGTATTTT.

This sequence joins TRBV7-9 and TRBJ2-7; possibly TRBD1 for D (5 bases). CDR1 and CDR2 from the germline V gene are SEHNR and FQNEAQ (reference sequence). V was shortened by 5 bases and J by 4 bases, with 9 bases between the two germline ends. This CDR3 spans 12 amino acids. The chain's CDR3 is CASSGTGYEQYF. The CDR3 DNA reads as TGTGCCAGCAGCGGAACAGGTTACGAGCAGTACTTC.

This sequence joins TRBV5-1 and TRBJ2-3; TRBD2 matches at 8 bases. V shed 0 bases, J shed 4 bases, and the junction held 1 base outside the gene matches. The CDR3 has 14 residues. Per the germline V gene, CDR1 is SGHRS and CDR2 is YFSETQ. CDR3 sequence: CASSLAGGSDTQYF. The CDR3 DNA follows: TGCGCCAGCAGCTTGGCGGGGGGGTCAGATACGCAGTATTTT.

This clone came up once. This rearrangement joins TRBV11-2 to TRBJ2-5; 12 nucleotides align to TRBD2. This CDR3 contains 18 residues. The germline CDR1 and CDR2 sequences are SGHAT and FQNNGV. V lost 3 bases, J lost 0 bases, and 8 bases stayed unmatched. The CDR3 DNA reads TGTGCCAGCAGCTTTTGGCCTAGCGGGAGGGGTAACCAAGAGACCCAGTACTTC. Protein product: CASSFWPSGRGNQETQYF.

This chain connects TRBV5-6 to TRBJ1-4, with a tentative D call TRBD1 (6 bases). This CDR3 contains 15 residues. Germline V gene lookup returns CDR1 SGHDT and CDR2 YYEEEE. With 0 bases removed from V and 8 bases from J, the gap between germline ends came to 14 bases. The CDR3 loop is CASSLVGGIGEKLFF. The CDR3 DNA follows: TGTGCCAGCAGCTTGGTAGGGGGGATAGGAGAAAAACTGTTTTTT. The variable domain in full, with the rest retrieved from reference TRBV5-6 and TRBJ1-4, is DAGVTQSPTHLIKTRGQQVTLRCSPKSGHDTVSWYQQALGQGPQFIFQYYEEEERQRGNFPDRFSGHQFPNYSSELNVNALLLGDSALYLCASSLVGGIGEKLFFGSGTQLSVL.

The chain has TRBV4-1 and TRBJ1-1; D is ambiguous. This CDR3 contains 14 residues. The V gene lost 1 base and the J gene lost 8 bases, with 14 bases spanning the gap. CDR1 MGHRA and CDR2 YSYEKL come from the germline V gene. Written as DNA, the CDR3 is TGCGCCAGCAGCCAAGTGTGGCAGCCAGTAGAAGCTTTCTTT. Its protein product is CASSQVWQPVEAFF.

The chain couples TRBV27 to TRBJ1-1; TRBD1 is a possible D gene (6 bases). The length of the CDR3 is 14 residues. V lost 6 bases and J lost 4, with 15 bases in between. Germline values: CDR1 MNHEY, CDR2 SMNVEV (reference sequence). The CDR3 DNA follows: TGTGCCAGCAGGTTTGGGGGGCAAAGCACTGAAGCTTTCTTT. Its protein is CASRFGGQSTEAFF.

V is TRBV19 and J is TRBJ1-5, with 7 bases lining up with TRBD1. Germline V gene lookup returns CDR1 LNHDA and CDR2 SQIVND (reference sequence). The trim removed 5 bases at V and 2 bases at J, leaving 9 bases unmatched. The CDR3 covers 16 residues. CDR3 residues: CASSDRVVVGNQPQHF. The CDR3 DNA follows: TGTGCCAGTAGTGACAGGGTCGTGGTTGGCAATCAGCCCCAGCATTTT.

The rearrangement joins TRBV27 to TRBJ2-3; the D is unclear. CDR1 MNHEY and CDR2 SMNVEV come from the germline V gene (reference sequence). The CDR3 is 12 amino acids. V lost 5 bases to trimming and J lost 10 bases, with 13 bases between them. CDR3 in DNA: TGTGCCAGCAGTGGAATGATGGAAGCGCAGTATTTT. It codes for CASSGMMEAQYF.

V and J are TRBV9 and TRBJ2-3, with D tentatively TRBD2 (5 bases). This CDR3 has 15 residues. Germline V lookup: CDR1 SGDLS, CDR2 YYNGEE. Trimming stripped 3 bases from V and 3 bases from J, with 14 bases between. The CDR3 is CASSAVGADTDTQYF. DNA for the CDR3: TGTGCCAGCAGCGCGGTCGGAGCGGATACAGATACGCAGTATTTT.